This T cell receptor beta chain was captured by sequencing in a study of T cell repertoires in cytomegalovirus infection. Study-level background: Both CMV infection and a matching HLA type were indicated by public TCR beta signatures.

TCRdb processed the reads anew with MiXCR; each CDR3 protein has one entry. The sample records tens of thousands of distinct CDR3 sequences, 45% to 55% being singletons. With respect to this clonotype: The antigen is not known.

Study-level findings and limits: Across the ex vivo response, the dominant clonotypes were HLA-C-restricted CMV-specific TCR beta clonotypes. CMV carriers having the relevant HLA were flagged by cumulative public TCR beta family frequency.

The sequence was obtained from a human donor in good health (CMV status not recorded). Some clones in this sample may be carry-over from other donors' samples. This sample comprised CD8+ T cells from cultured PBMCs, obtained from culture after CMV antigen stimulation.

The CDR3 nucleotides read TGTGCCAGCTTGACAGGGGGCATAGAAGGCTACACCTTC. It translates to CASLTGGIEGYTF. The V call is TRBV7-9, the J call TRBJ1-2; 10 bases are a match to TRBD1. Germline V CDR1 and CDR2: SEHNR, FQNEAQ (reference sequence). The CDR3 contains 13 residues. J lost 8 bases, V lost 8 bases, and 8 bases had no gene match.